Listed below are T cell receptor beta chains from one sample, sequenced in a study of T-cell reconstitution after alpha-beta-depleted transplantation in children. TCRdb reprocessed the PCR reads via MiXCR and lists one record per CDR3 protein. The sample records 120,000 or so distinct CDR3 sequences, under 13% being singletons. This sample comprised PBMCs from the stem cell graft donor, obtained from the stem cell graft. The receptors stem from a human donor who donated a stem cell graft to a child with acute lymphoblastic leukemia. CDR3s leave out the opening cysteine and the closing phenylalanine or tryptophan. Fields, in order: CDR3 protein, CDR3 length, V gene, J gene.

ASSFEAGGYEQY	12	TRBV11-2	TRBJ2-7
ASSAMPGRGDTEAF	14	TRBV7-6	TRBJ1-1
ASSPRTSGSSYEQY	14	TRBV7-2	TRBJ2-7
AWSALLRYNEQF	12	TRBV30	TRBJ2-1
ASSLQAEAF	9	TRBV6-6	TRBJ1-1
ASSSPGRWNSPLH	13	TRBV6-5	TRBJ1-6
ASSPQGCQPQH	11	TRBV4-3	TRBJ1-5
ASSLAGQGTDTQY	13	TRBV28	TRBJ2-3
SARVQGRQETQY	12	TRBV20-1	TRBJ2-5
ASSLPSGGPSSGEQF	15	TRBV5-1	TRBJ2-1
SARDPPRYEQY	11	TRBV20-1	TRBJ2-7
ASRQDRGGTEAF	12	TRBV7-9	TRBJ1-1
SARTAPGEQY	10	TRBV29-1	TRBJ2-7
SARRLAGGQYNEQF	14	TRBV20-1	TRBJ2-1
ASSPLAGDYEQF	12	TRBV12-3/TRBV12-4	TRBJ2-1
ASRRTRPTDTQY	12	TRBV28	TRBJ2-3
ASSRTDSNQPQH	12	TRBV18	TRBJ1-5
ASSSPGTSGTDTQY	14	TRBV7-9	TRBJ2-3
ASTLRQDLNTEAF	13	TRBV12-3/TRBV12-4	TRBJ1-1
AWSYPQLYGYT	11	TRBV30	TRBJ1-2
ASSQISKGTWGTDTQY	16	TRBV4-3	TRBJ2-3
SVVFPAGYEQY	11	TRBV29-1	TRBJ2-7
ASSATGPHGARPYEQY	16	TRBV11-2	TRBJ2-7
ASSYQRTGHGYT	12	TRBV12-3/TRBV12-4	TRBJ1-2
ASSYSKHKRSPTYEQY	16	TRBV6-2/TRBV6-3	TRBJ2-7
SVTELGYGYT	10	TRBV29-1	TRBJ1-2
ASSQVGAAVWEQY	13	TRBV14	TRBJ2-7
ASSFPGVHEQY	11	TRBV7-2	TRBJ2-7
AWSGGLYTQY	10	TRBV30	TRBJ2-3
SARDRTSGSNSYNEQF	16	TRBV20-1	TRBJ2-1
ASSNPNPRSTNVLT	14	TRBV28	TRBJ2-6
AGSQERLASPGELF	14	TRBV4-1	TRBJ2-2
ASSFQEETQY	10	TRBV12-3/TRBV12-4	TRBJ2-5
ASSLAGPLGGYT	12	TRBV7-9	TRBJ1-2
ASRRQGSGAF	10	TRBV6-5	TRBJ1-1
ASSYSIPGQARIGYYGYT	18	TRBV6-2/TRBV6-3	TRBJ1-2
SVVTGNGYT	9	TRBV29-1	TRBJ1-2
ASSRTSGKNNEQF	13	TRBV7-9	TRBJ2-1
SVEGGMGTGELF	12	TRBV29-1	TRBJ2-2
ASSHPGTGNEKLF	13	TRBV7-2	TRBJ1-4
SVEDGTGGPDTQY	13	TRBV29-1	TRBJ2-3
ASSLLEAATGELF	13	TRBV5-5	TRBJ2-2
ASSLIQIMNTEAF	13	TRBV7-3	TRBJ1-1
ASSPWMGDNSPLH	13	TRBV5-1	TRBJ1-6
ASSSSQGTPYDSTGANGLT	19	TRBV9	TRBJ2-6
ASSLGGIQETQY	12	TRBV9	TRBJ2-5
ATSGTNTEAF	10	TRBV19	TRBJ1-1